The 21 T cell receptor beta chains below come from one sample, sequenced in a study of blood T cell repertoires in COVID-19. Assay used: immunoSEQ multiplex PCR; TCRdb lists only in-frame clones, some missing. The sample lists hundreds of thousands of clones, over 75% seen once, with 11% in the top ten. Sequenced material: peripheral blood. These receptor sequences come from a man aged 50 to 59 with COVID-19, enrolled during active disease.

The chain uses TRBV6-2 or TRBV6-3 and TRBJ1-5; 8 bases map to TRBD1. This CDR3 region has 17 residues. V trimming: 6 bases; J trimming: 0 bases; junction bases outside the gene matches: 10. Germline assignment: CDR1 MNHEY and CDR2 SVGEGT. CDR3 coding DNA: TGTGCCAGCAGCCGACAGACAGGGGCTTATAGCAATCAGCCCCAGCATTTT. Translated, it gives CASSRQTGAYSNQPQHF.

The J gene is TRBJ2-5, the V gene TRBV5-4; D gene ambiguous. The CDR3 length is 14 residues. CDR1 and CDR2 (germline): SGHNT, YYREEE (reference sequence). V was clipped by 3 bases and J by 0 bases, with 9 bases between them. The CDR3 DNA is TGTGCCAGCAGCTCCCGCCGGGACCAAGAGACCCAGTACTTC. It yields the protein CASSSRRDQETQYF.

The chain combines TRBV19 with TRBJ1-5, with D perhaps matching TRBD1 (6 bases). Trimming took off 0 bases at V and 0 bases at J, with 18 bases between the two ends. Germline-derived CDR1 and CDR2 are LNHDA and SQIVND (reference sequence). CDR3 length: 19 amino acids. The CDR3 loop reads CASSIDLVGAEYSNQPQHF. CDR3 nucleotides: TGTGCCAGTAGTATAGATCTTGTGGGGGCAGAGTATAGCAATCAGCCCCAGCATTTT. Using reference TRBV19 and TRBJ1-5 for the parts outside the CDR3, the full variable domain is DGGITQSPKYLFRKEGQNVTLSCEQNLNHDAMYWYRQDPGQGLRLIYYSQIVNDFQKGDIAEGYSVSREKKESFPLTVTSAQKNPTAFYLCASSIDLVGAEYSNQPQHFGDGTRLSIL.

The chain is built from TRBV19 and TRBJ2-1; TRBD2 might be the D (6 bases). Germline V gene lookup returns CDR1 LNHDA and CDR2 SQIVND (reference sequence). Trimming took off 4 bases at V and 0 bases at J, with 16 bases between the two ends. CDR3 length equals 17 residues. CDR3 sequence (DNA): TGTGCCAGTAGTAAGCCCGTGGGGGGTGTCTCCTACAATGAGCAGTTCTTC. Translated: CASSKPVGGVSYNEQFF.

The chain combines TRBV2 with TRBJ2-6; 8 bases fit TRBD1. Germline V gene lookup returns CDR1 SNHLY and CDR2 FYNNEI. This CDR3 spans 18 amino acids. Germline trimming cut 8 bases from V and 0 bases from J; bases unmatched to any gene: 12. CDR3 nucleotide sequence: TGTGCCAGCGGGACAGGTTGGGTCGGAGACTCTGGGGCCAACGTCCTGACTTTC. Translating gives CASGTGWVGDSGANVLTF.

V gene TRBV6-1 combines with J gene TRBJ2-1, with TRBD2 matching over 10 bases. Germline V lookup: CDR1 MNHNS, CDR2 SASEGT. V was pared by 0 bases and J by 9 bases, with 8 bases of the junction left unmatched. The CDR3 has 16 amino acids. CDR3 amino acids: CASSEASSGGTSEQFF. The DNA of the CDR3 is TGTGCCAGCAGTGAAGCGAGTAGCGGGGGGACTAGTGAGCAGTTCTTC.

The chain combines TRBV2 with TRBJ1-1; unclear D gene. The ends were cut back, 7 bases at V and 5 bases at J, with 14 bases in the middle. CDR1 SNHLY and CDR2 FYNNEI come from the germline V gene. The CDR3 has 13 amino acids. The CDR3 nucleotides are TGTGCCAGCAAGAGAGAGCGTGAAACTGAAGCTTTCTTT. Protein sequence: CASKRERETEAFF.

The chain couples TRBV14 to TRBJ2-1; 12 bases fit TRBD2. The V segment lost 3 bases and the J segment 5 bases; nucleotides outside the gene matches: 11. Germline-derived CDR1 and CDR2 are SGHDN and FVKESK. This CDR3 is built from 18 residues. The CDR3 DNA sequence: TGTGCCAGCAGCCACCCTCTAGCGGGGGGGCCGGGGGACAATGAGCAGTTCTTC. The encoded protein is CASSHPLAGGPGDNEQFF.

This clone has a handful of counts. The chain employs TRBV5-4 and TRBJ2-7; 7 bases map to TRBD1. Germline V gene data show CDR1 as SGHNT and CDR2 as YYREEE (reference sequence). Losses at the gene ends were 1 base for V and 0 bases for J; bases not matched to a gene: 1. This CDR3 comprises 14 residues. The CDR3 DNA reads as TGTGCCAGCAGCTTGCGGGACAGCTCCTACGAGCAGTACTTC. It codes for CASSLRDSSYEQYF.

The rearrangement uses TRBV27 and TRBJ2-7; 9 positions agree with TRBD2. J was trimmed by 3 bases and V by 2 bases; bases with no gene match: 2. There are 14 residues in the CDR3. CDR1 and CDR2 from the germline V gene are MNHEY and SMNVEV (reference sequence). CDR3 loop: CASSLISGSYEQYF. The DNA of the CDR3 is TGTGCCAGCAGTTTAATTAGCGGGAGCTACGAGCAGTACTTC.

This chain joins TRBV24-1 and TRBJ2-7; weak D call: TRBD1 (5 bases). Germline CDR1 is KGHDR and CDR2 is SFDVKD. The CDR3 runs 13 residues. Trimming removed 9 bases from V and 0 bases from J, with 11 bases in between. The CDR3 spells CATDDRPSYEQYF. The CDR3 coding sequence is TGTGCCACCGACGACAGACCCTCCTACGAGCAGTACTTC.

This rearrangement joins TRBV28 to TRBJ1-2, with 10 bases identical to TRBD1. V dropped 2 bases and J dropped 3; count of bases not matched to a gene: 3. The germline CDR1 and CDR2 sequences are MDHEN and SYDVKM. The length of the CDR3 is 15 residues. The CDR3 is CASSLPDRGDYGYTF. DNA for the CDR3: TGTGCCAGCAGTTTACCGGACAGGGGGGACTATGGCTACACCTTC.

The V and J genes are TRBV7-8 and TRBJ2-2; weak D call: TRBD2 (5 bases). Germline lookup yields CDR1 SGHVS and CDR2 FQNEAQ. Trimming removed 2 bases from V and 3 bases from J, with 13 bases in between. The CDR3 extends over 16 amino acids. In DNA, the CDR3 is TGTGCCAGCAGCTTATTAGGCGGAGGTGACACCGGGGAGCTGTTTTTT. Amino acid sequence: CASSLLGGGDTGELFF.

V usage is TRBV5-5 and J usage is TRBJ1-2; the match to TRBD1 covers 10 bases. The V and J ends lost 0 bases and 6 bases, in that order; junction bases with no gene match: 8. The CDR3 is made up of 16 amino acids. The germline CDR1 and CDR2 sequences are SGHKS and YYEKEE (reference sequence). The CDR3 sequence: CASSLGPGQGMDGYTF. The CDR3 nucleotides are TGTGCCAGCAGCTTGGGTCCGGGACAGGGGATGGATGGCTACACCTTC.

CDR3 nucleotide sequence: TGTGCCAGCATACCCACTAGCGGGAATTACGAGCAGTACTTC. Translated, it gives CASIPTSGNYEQYF. V gene TRBV7-9 combines with J gene TRBJ2-7; 10 bases fit TRBD2. The ends lost 7 bases at V and 4 bases at J; junction bases unmatched: 7. Per the germline V gene, CDR1 is SEHNR and CDR2 is FQNEAQ (reference sequence). CDR3 length: 14 amino acids.

The chain links TRBV19 to TRBJ2-1; 12 bases agree with TRBD2. This CDR3 has 19 residues. The germline V gene has CDR1 LNHDA and CDR2 SQIVND (reference sequence). V gave up 6 bases and J gave up 6 bases; unmatched junction bases: 18. CDR3 in amino acids: CASRSPSGGTSGPANEQFF. The CDR3 region has the DNA TGTGCCAGTAGGTCCCCATCCGGCGGGACTAGCGGGCCAGCCAATGAGCAGTTCTTC.

In its sample, this clone was seen once. The genes are TRBV9 and TRBJ1-2, with TRBD1 identical over 10 bases. The J segment lost 5 bases and the V segment lost 4 bases, leaving 8 bases of the junction unmatched. CDR3 size: 15 residues. CDR1 and CDR2 (germline): SGDLS, YYNGEE. The CDR3 reads CASSSTGGANYGYTF. CDR3 nucleotide sequence: TGTGCCAGCAGCTCGACAGGGGGCGCGAATTATGGCTACACCTTC.

CDR3 region: CASSPRQGETDTQYF. CDR3 DNA sequence: TGTGCCAGCAGCCCGAGGCAGGGGGAGACAGATACGCAGTATTTT. V and J are TRBV5-6 and TRBJ2-3, with TRBD1 identical over 7 bases. V lost 4 bases to trimming and J lost 3 bases; unmatched junction nucleotides: 8. Germline V gives CDR1 SGHDT, CDR2 YYEEEE. The CDR3 sequence is 15 residues long.

The chain is built from TRBV24-1 and TRBJ1-1; unclear D gene. The V end lost 7 bases, the J end lost 3 bases, and 11 bases lay between the germline ends. The CDR3 extends over 13 amino acids. CDR1 is KGHDR and CDR2 is SFDVKD in the germline V gene. In DNA, the CDR3 is TGTGCCACCAGGAAGGACGGGGACACTGAAGCTTTCTTT. Its protein product is CATRKDGDTEAFF.

The rearrangement joins TRBV7-2 to TRBJ2-7; a weak D match, TRBD2 (5 bases). CDR1 and CDR2 (germline): SGHTA, FQGNSA. The length of the CDR3 is 14 residues. With 1 base removed from V and 2 bases from J, the gap between germline ends came to 9 bases. Here the CDR3 DNA reads TGTGCCAGCAGCTTAGTCCAGAGGGCCTACGAGCAGTACTTC. Its translation is CASSLVQRAYEQYF.

The chain is built from TRBV7-9 and TRBJ1-2, with 9 bases lining up with TRBD1. This CDR3 region has 14 residues. The germline gives CDR1 SEHNR, CDR2 FQNEAQ (reference sequence). J was trimmed by 4 bases and V by 4 bases; bases with no gene match: 4. DNA for the CDR3: TGTGCCAGCAGCTCACAGGGGGCCGGCTATGGCTACACCTTC. It codes for CASSSQGAGYGYTF.